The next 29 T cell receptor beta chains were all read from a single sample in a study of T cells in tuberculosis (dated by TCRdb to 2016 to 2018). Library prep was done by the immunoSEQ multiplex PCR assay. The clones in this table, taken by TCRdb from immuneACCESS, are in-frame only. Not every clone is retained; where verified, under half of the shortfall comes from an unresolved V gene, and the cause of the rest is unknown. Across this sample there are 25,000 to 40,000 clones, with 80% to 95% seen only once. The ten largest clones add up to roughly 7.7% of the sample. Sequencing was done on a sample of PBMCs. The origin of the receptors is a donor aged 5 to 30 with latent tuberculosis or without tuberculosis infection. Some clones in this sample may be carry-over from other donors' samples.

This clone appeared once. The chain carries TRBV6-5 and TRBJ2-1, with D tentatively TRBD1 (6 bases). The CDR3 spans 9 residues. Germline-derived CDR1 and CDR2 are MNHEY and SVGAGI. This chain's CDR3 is CARGTNKFF. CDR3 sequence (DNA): TGTGCAAGGGGGACAAACAAGTTCTTC.

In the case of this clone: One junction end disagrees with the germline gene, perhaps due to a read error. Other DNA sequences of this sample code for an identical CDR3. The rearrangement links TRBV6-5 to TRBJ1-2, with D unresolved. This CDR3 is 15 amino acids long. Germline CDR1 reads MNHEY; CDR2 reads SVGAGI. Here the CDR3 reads CASSSSALLNYGYTF. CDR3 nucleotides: TGTGCCAGCAGTTCCAGCGCTCTACTGAACTATGGCTACACTTTC.

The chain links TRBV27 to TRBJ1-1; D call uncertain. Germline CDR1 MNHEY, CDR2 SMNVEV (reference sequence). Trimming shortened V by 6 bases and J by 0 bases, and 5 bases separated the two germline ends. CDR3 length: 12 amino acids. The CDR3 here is CASRRMNTEAFF. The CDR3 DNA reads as TGTGCCAGCAGGAGGATGAACACTGAAGCTTTCTTT.

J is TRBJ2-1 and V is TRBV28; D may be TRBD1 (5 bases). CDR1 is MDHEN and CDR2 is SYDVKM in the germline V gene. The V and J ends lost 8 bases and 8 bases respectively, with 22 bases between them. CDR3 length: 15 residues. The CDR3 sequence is CASRSLNGWGDEQFF. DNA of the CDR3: TGTGCCAGCCGGAGCCTCAATGGGTGGGGCGATGAGCAGTTCTTC.

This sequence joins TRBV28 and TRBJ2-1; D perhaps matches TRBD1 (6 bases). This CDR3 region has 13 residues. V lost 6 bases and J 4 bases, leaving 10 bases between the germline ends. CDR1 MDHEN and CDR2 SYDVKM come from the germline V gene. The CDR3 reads CASRTQGYNEQFF. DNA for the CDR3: TGTGCCAGCAGAACACAGGGATACAATGAGCAGTTCTTC.

The CDR3 DNA is TGTGCCAGCCATCCGGGGACAACCTCTGGAAACACCATATATTTT. Its protein is CASHPGTTSGNTIYF. The V gene is TRBV28, the J gene TRBJ1-3; tentative D call: TRBD1 (6 bases). V was pared by 8 bases and J by 0 bases, with 14 bases between. Germline assignment: CDR1 MDHEN and CDR2 SYDVKM. This CDR3 is 15 amino acids long.

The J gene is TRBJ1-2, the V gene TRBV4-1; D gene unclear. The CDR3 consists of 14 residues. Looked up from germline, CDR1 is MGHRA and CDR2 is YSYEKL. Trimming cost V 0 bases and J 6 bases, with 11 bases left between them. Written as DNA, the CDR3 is TGCGCCAGCAGCCAAGATGACCCTCAGGATGGCTACACCTTC. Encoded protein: CASSQDDPQDGYTF.

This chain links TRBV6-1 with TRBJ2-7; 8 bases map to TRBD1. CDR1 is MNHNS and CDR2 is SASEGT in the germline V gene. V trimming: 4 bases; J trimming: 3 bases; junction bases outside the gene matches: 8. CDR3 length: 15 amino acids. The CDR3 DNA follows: TGTGCCAGCAGTGGACGGACAGGGCGAAACTACGAGCAGTACTTC. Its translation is CASSGRTGRNYEQYF.

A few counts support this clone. For the CDR3, the DNA is TGCGCCAGCAGCTTGAAAGGAGAGGAGAATTCACCCCTCCACTTT. It codes for CASSLKGEENSPLHF. This rearrangement joins TRBV5-1 to TRBJ1-6; no firm D call. Per the germline V gene, CDR1 is SGHRS and CDR2 is YFSETQ. This CDR3 is built from 15 residues. V was trimmed by 1 base and J by 7 bases, leaving 12 bases between them.

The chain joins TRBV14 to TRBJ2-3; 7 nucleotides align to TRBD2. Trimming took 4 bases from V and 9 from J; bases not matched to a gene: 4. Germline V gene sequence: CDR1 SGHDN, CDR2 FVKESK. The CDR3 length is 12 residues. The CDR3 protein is CASSLPAGTQYF. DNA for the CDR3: TGTGCCAGCAGCCTTCCAGCGGGGACGCAGTATTTT.

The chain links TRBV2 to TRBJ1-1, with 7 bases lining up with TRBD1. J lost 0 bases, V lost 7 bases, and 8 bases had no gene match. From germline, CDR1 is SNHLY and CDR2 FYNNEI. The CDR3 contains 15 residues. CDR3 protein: CASTRGPSVNTEAFF. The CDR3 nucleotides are TGTGCCAGCACGAGGGGGCCATCGGTGAACACTGAAGCTTTCTTT. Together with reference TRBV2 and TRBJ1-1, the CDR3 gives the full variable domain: EPEVTQTPSHQVTQMGQEVILRCVPISNHLYFYWYRQILGQKVEFLVSFYNNEISEKSEIFDDQFSVERPDGSNFTLKIRSTKLEDSAMYFCASTRGPSVNTEAFFGQGTRLTVV.

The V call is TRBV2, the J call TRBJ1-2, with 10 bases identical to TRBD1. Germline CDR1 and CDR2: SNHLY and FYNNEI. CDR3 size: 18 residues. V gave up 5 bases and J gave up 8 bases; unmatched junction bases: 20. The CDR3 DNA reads TGTGCCAGCAGTCCCCTTAATCGGGGGGGACAGGGGCCAGGGGGCTACACCTTC. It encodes CASSPLNRGGQGPGGYTF.

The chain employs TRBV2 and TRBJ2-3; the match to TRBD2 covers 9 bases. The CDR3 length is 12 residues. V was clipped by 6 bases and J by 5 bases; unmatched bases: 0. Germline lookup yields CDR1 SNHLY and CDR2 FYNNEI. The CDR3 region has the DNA TGTGCCAGCAGGCGGGGGGGAGATACGCAGTATTTT. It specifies CASRRGGDTQYF.

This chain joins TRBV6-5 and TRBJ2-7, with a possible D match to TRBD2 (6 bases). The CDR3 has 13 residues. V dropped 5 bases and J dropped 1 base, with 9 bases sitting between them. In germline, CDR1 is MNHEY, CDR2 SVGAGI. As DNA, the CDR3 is TGTGCCAGCAGTGTTGGGGGGTCCTACGAGCAGTACTTC. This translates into CASSVGGSYEQYF.

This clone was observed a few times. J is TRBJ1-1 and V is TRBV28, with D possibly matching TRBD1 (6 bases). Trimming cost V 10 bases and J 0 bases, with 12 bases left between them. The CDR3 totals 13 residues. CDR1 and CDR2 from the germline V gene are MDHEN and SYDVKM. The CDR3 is CATTGPMNTEAFF. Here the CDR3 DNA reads TGTGCCACCACAGGGCCCATGAACACTGAAGCTTTCTTT.

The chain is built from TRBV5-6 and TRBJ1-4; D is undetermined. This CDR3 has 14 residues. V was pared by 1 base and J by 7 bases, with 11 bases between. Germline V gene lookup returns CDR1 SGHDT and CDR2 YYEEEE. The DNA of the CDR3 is TGTGCCAGCAGCTTGACCCGAACGGGTGAAAAACTGTTTTTT. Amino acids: CASSLTRTGEKLFF.

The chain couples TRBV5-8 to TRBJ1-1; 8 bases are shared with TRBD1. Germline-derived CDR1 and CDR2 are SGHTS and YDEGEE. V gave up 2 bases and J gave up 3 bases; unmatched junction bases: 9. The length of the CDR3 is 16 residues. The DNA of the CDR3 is TGTGCCAGCAGCTTCCAGGGGGCTAGACTGGACACTGAAGCTTTCTTT. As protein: CASSFQGARLDTEAFF.

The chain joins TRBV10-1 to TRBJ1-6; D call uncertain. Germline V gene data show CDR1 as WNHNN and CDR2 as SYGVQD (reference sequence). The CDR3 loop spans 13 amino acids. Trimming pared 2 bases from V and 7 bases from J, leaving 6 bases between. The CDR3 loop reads CASSEDKNSPLHF. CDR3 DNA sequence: TGCGCCAGCAGTGAGGACAAAAATTCACCCCTCCACTTT.

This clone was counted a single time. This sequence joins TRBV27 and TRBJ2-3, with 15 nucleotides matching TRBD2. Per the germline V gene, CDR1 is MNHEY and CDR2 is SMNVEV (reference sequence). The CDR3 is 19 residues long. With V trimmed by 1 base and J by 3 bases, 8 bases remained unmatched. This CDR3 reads CASSLYTGTSGRRTDTQYF. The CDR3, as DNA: TGTGCCAGCAGTTTATATACCGGGACTAGCGGGAGGAGGACAGATACGCAGTATTTT.

The CDR3, as DNA: TGTGCCAGCAGTTACTCCGGGACTAGCTTGAATGAGCAGTTCTTC. Translating it yields CASSYSGTSLNEQFF. The chain employs TRBV6-5 and TRBJ2-1; 9 nucleotides agree with TRBD2. Germline V CDR1 and CDR2: MNHEY, SVGAGI. This CDR3 region has 15 residues. V was pared by 0 bases and J by 7 bases, with 4 bases of the junction left unmatched.

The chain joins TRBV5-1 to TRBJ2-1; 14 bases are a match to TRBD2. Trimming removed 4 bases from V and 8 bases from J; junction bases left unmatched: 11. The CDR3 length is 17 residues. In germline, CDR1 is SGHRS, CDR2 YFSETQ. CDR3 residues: CASSLQGLAGVADEQFF. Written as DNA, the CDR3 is TGCGCCAGCAGCCTCCAGGGACTAGCGGGAGTGGCTGATGAGCAGTTCTTC.

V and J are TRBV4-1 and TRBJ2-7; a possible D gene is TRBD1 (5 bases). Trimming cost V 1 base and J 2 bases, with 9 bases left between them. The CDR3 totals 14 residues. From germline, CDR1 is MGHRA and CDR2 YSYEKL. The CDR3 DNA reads TGCGCCAGCAGCCAAGTGGACAACGCCTACGAGCAGTACTTC. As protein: CASSQVDNAYEQYF.

The CDR3: CASSLGTGGDSGANVLTF. The CDR3, as DNA: TGCGCCAGCAGCTTGGGGACAGGGGGAGACTCTGGGGCCAACGTCCTGACTTTC. This chain uses TRBV5-1 with TRBJ2-6; TRBD1 aligns across 10 bases. This CDR3 region has 18 residues. Per the germline V gene, CDR1 is SGHRS and CDR2 is YFSETQ. V shed 0 bases, J shed 0 bases, and the junction held 3 bases outside the gene matches.

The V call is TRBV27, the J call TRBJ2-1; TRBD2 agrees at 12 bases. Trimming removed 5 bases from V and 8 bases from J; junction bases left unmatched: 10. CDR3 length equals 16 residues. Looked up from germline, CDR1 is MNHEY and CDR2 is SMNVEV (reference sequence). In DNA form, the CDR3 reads TGTGCCAGCAGTCCCCTCCTAGCGGGAGGGGGGGATGAGCAGTTCTTC. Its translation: CASSPLLAGGGDEQFF.

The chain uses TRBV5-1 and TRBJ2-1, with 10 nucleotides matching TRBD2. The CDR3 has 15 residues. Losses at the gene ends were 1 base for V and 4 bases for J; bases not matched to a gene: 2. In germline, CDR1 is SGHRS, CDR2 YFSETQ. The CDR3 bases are TGCGCCAGCAGCTTGCCAGCGGGAGGGTACAATGAGCAGTTCTTC. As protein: CASSLPAGGYNEQFF.

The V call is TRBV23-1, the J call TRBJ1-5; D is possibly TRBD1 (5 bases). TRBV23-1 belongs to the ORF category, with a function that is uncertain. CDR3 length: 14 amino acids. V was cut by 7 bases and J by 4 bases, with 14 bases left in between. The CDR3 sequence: CASNLPTVNQPQHF. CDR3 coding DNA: TGCGCCAGCAACCTCCCGACAGTTAATCAGCCCCAGCATTTT.

The CDR3 reads CASSLASGSIEQYF. In nucleotides, the CDR3 is TGCGCCAGCAGCTTGGCTAGCGGGAGTATCGAGCAGTACTTC. The chain links TRBV5-1 to TRBJ2-7; 10 nucleotides agree with TRBD2. The CDR3 sequence is 14 residues long. V shed 0 bases and J 6 bases; nucleotides not matched to a gene: 3. Germline V gene sequence: CDR1 SGHRS, CDR2 YFSETQ.

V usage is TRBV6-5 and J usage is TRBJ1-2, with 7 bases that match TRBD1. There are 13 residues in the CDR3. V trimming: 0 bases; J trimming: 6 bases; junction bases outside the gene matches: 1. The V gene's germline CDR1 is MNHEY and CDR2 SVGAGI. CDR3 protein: CASSYSRGNGYTF. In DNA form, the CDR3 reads TGTGCCAGCAGTTACTCCAGGGGGAATGGCTACACCTTC.

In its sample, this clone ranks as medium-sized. Here the CDR3 reads CASSLEKGVGYGYTF. DNA for the CDR3: TGTGCCAGCAGCTTGGAGAAAGGGGTAGGCTATGGCTACACCTTC. The chain recombines TRBV5-4 with TRBJ1-2; D is possibly TRBD1 (5 bases). The V gene's germline CDR1 is SGHNT and CDR2 YYREEE (reference sequence). The CDR3 length is 15 residues. The V end lost 0 bases, the J end lost 4 bases, and 13 bases lay between the germline ends. Supplemented by reference TRBV5-4 and TRBJ1-2, the full variable domain reads ETGVTQSPTHLIKTRGQQVTLRCSSQSGHNTVSWYQQALGQGPQFIFQYYREEENGRGNFPPRFSGLQFPNYSSELNVNALELDDSALYLCASSLEKGVGYGYTFGSGTRLTVV.